Presented here are 11 T cell receptor beta chains from one specimen sequenced in a study of shared clonotypes between healthy human individuals (TCRdb year 2020). Receptors were amplified or captured by the immunoSEQ multiplex PCR assay. As stored in TCRdb, this immuneACCESS dataset retains in-frame rearrangements with V and J assigned. A fraction of the clones does not appear; measured against another copy, unresolved V genes explain less than half of the discrepancy, and the remainder lacks a known reason. For this sample the table gives about 1.5 million clones, of which nearly 99% were detected only once. The ten largest clones add up to 0.45% of the sample. Sequencing used naive CD4+ T cells sorted from blood. This sample's cell subset or site label indicates: CD45RA+ positively selected. Every receptor here comes from a man aged 25-45 years in good health.

The chain couples TRBV5-1 to TRBJ1-2, with D tentatively TRBD1 (6 bases). The CDR3 sequence is 14 residues long. V dropped 0 bases and J dropped 6 bases, with 12 bases sitting between them. Germline V gene sequence: CDR1 SGHRS, CDR2 YFSETQ. Written as DNA, the CDR3 is TGCGCCAGCAGCTTGGCCGCCAGGGACAATGGCTACACCTTC. Translated: CASSLAARDNGYTF.

This chain joins TRBV4-3 and TRBJ2-7, with TRBD2 matching over 8 bases. The CDR3 runs 17 residues. Germline V gene data show CDR1 as LGHNA and CDR2 as YSLEER. With V trimmed by 4 bases and J by 2 bases, 13 bases remained unmatched. DNA of the CDR3: TGCGCCAGCAGCCCCAAGGAATCCAGGGGACTAGCCTACGAGCAGTACTTC. It codes for CASSPKESRGLAYEQYF.

V and J are TRBV28 and TRBJ2-4; TRBD2 matches at 7 bases. Germline V gene data show CDR1 as MDHEN and CDR2 as SYDVKM. The CDR3 length is 15 residues. V shed 8 bases, J shed 0 bases, and the junction held 7 bases outside the gene matches. The DNA of the CDR3 is TGTGCCAGCTGTGTAGCGGGTTTAGCCAAAAACATTCAGTACTTC. This translates into CASCVAGLAKNIQYF.

The genes are TRBV5-1 and TRBJ1-2; 9 bases map to TRBD1. The germline CDR1 and CDR2 sequences are SGHRS and YFSETQ. The CDR3 consists of 14 residues. Trimming took 1 base from V and 6 from J; bases not matched to a gene: 4. The CDR3 sequence is CASSLNRGRDGYTF. The CDR3 DNA follows: TGCGCCAGCAGCTTGAACAGGGGGCGCGATGGCTACACCTTC.

The chain uses TRBV7-2 and TRBJ2-7, with 7 bases fitting TRBD1. Trimming at V came to 6 bases and at J to 6 bases, leaving 5 bases not matched to a gene. Germline loops: CDR1 SGHTA, CDR2 FQGNSA. This CDR3 is built from 12 residues. The DNA for the CDR3 is TGTGCCAGCAGTTTGGACAGGTTCGAGCAGTACTTC. It translates to CASSLDRFEQYF.

The J gene is TRBJ2-1, the V gene TRBV5-1, with 8 bases lining up with TRBD2. V was clipped by 5 bases and J by 3 bases; unmatched bases: 4. The germline CDR1 and CDR2 sequences are SGHRS and YFSETQ. The CDR3 runs 14 residues. The CDR3 protein is CASRVLADYNEQFF. The CDR3 nucleotides are TGCGCCAGCAGGGTACTAGCGGACTACAATGAGCAGTTCTTC.

CDR3 sequence reads: CASILGLAGSGELFF. The CDR3 bases are TGCGCCAGCATCTTAGGTCTAGCGGGATCCGGGGAGCTGTTTTTT. The chain employs TRBV5-1 and TRBJ2-2, with 9 nucleotides matching TRBD2. This CDR3 contains 15 residues. J was trimmed by 6 bases and V by 6 bases; bases with no gene match: 9. Per germline, CDR1 SGHRS and CDR2 YFSETQ.

The chain recombines TRBV11-2 with TRBJ2-1, with 9 bases that match TRBD2. The CDR3 is made up of 19 amino acids. Germline V gene sequence: CDR1 SGHAT, CDR2 FQNNGV. V lost 6 bases and J lost 2; bases outside the gene matches: 17. CDR3 bases: TGTGCCAGCAGGGATAGCGGGAGCTCCCCCCGGGGGACCTACAATGAGCAGTTCTTC. This codes for CASRDSGSSPRGTYNEQFF.

The rearrangement joins TRBV6-5 to TRBJ1-2, with D uncertain. Per the germline V gene, CDR1 is MNHEY and CDR2 is SVGAGI. This CDR3 has 13 residues. V lost 3 bases, J lost 8 bases, and 13 bases lay in between. CDR3 loop: CASSYEWLWGYTF. The CDR3 nucleotides are TGTGCCAGCAGTTATGAGTGGCTGTGGGGCTACACCTTC.

This chain connects TRBV25-1 to TRBJ1-1; tentatively, D is TRBD1 (6 bases). V was shortened by 1 base and J by 7 bases, with 13 bases between the two germline ends. This CDR3 contains 14 residues. Germline V gives CDR1 MGHDK, CDR2 SYGVNS. CDR3 bases: TGTGCCAGCAGTGAATTACAGGGTAAGGTTGAAGCTTTCTTT. It encodes CASSELQGKVEAFF. Variable domain in full (rest from reference TRBV25-1 and TRBJ1-1): EADIYQTPRYLVIGTGKKITLECSQTMGHDKMYWYQQDPGMELHLIHYSYGVNSTEKGDLSSESTVSRIRTEHFPLTLESARPSHTSQYLCASSELQGKVEAFFGQGTRLTVV.

The rearrangement joins TRBV18 to TRBJ2-7, with 11 positions matching TRBD2. The germline gives CDR1 KGHSH, CDR2 LQKENI. The CDR3 contains 15 residues. V was clipped by 5 bases and J by 3 bases; unmatched bases: 6. CDR3 DNA sequence: TGTGCCAGCTCATCGACTAGCGGGACAAACTACGAGCAGTACTTC. The encoded protein is CASSSTSGTNYEQYF.